These 14 T cell receptor beta chains were all obtained from the same sample, sequenced in a study of response to subunit inactivated influenza vaccine. One entry per CDR3 protein, called by TCRdb with MiXCR from the RT-PCR reads. The sample has about 570,000 distinct CDR3 sequences, roughly 12% seen once. The sequences come from PBMCs from blood, collected on the day of vaccination. The receptor source for this set is a middle-aged man who received an inactivated influenza vaccine.

The chain employs TRBV6-1 and TRBJ1-6; D is possibly TRBD1 (5 bases). The CDR3 length is 16 residues. V shed 6 bases and J shed 0 bases, with 12 bases lying between them. CDR1 MNHNS and CDR2 SASEGT come from the germline V gene. The CDR3 sequence is CASRVGGDSYNSPLHF. The CDR3 DNA reads as TGTGCCAGCAGGGTCGGGGGAGACTCCTATAATTCACCCCTCCACTTT.

This sequence joins TRBV27 and TRBJ2-5, with TRBD1 matching 11 bases. Per germline, CDR1 MNHEY and CDR2 SMNVEV (reference sequence). V was pared by 4 bases and J by 4 bases, with 2 bases of the junction left unmatched. The CDR3 spans 14 residues. The CDR3 DNA reads TGTGCCAGCAGTTGGACAGGGGGCGGAGAGACCCAGTACTTC. This sequence encodes CASSWTGGGETQYF.

This clonotype was found a few times. The V and J genes are TRBV7-2 and TRBJ2-1, with 10 bases aligning to TRBD2. The junction had 9 bases not matched to a gene; V was cut back by 1 base and J by 6 bases. Germline CDR1 is SGHTA and CDR2 is FQGNSA. The CDR3 is 17 amino acids. The CDR3 loop is CASSLGIAGGTSNEQFF. The CDR3, as DNA: TGTGCCAGCAGCTTAGGGATAGCGGGAGGCACCTCCAATGAGCAGTTCTTC.

The chain couples TRBV7-2 to TRBJ2-7; 7 nucleotides match TRBD1. Germline assignment: CDR1 SGHTA and CDR2 FQGNSA. The length of the CDR3 is 15 residues. J gave up 9 bases and V 5 bases, and 16 bases lay outside the gene matches. The CDR3 DNA sequence: TGTGCCAGCAGCATAAGACAGGGAAACCCTACGGGGCAGTACTTC. Encoded protein: CASSIRQGNPTGQYF.

The V gene is TRBV6-1, the J gene TRBJ2-3, with TRBD1 as a possible D gene (5 bases). The V end lost 2 bases, the J end lost 1 base, and 10 bases lay between the germline ends. The CDR3 contains 15 residues. CDR1 is MNHNS, CDR2 SASEGT, per germline. CDR3: CASSEQGLGTDTQYF. The CDR3 DNA reads TGTGCCAGCAGTGAACAGGGATTAGGCACAGATACGCAGTATTTT.

This chain joins TRBV6-1 and TRBJ2-3, with unresolved D. V lost 8 bases and J 0 bases, leaving 18 bases between the germline ends. Germline CDR1 and CDR2: MNHNS and SASEGT. The CDR3 runs to 16 residues. The CDR3 reads CASRLFPRSSTDTQYF. CDR3 DNA sequence: TGTGCCAGCCGCCTCTTCCCCAGGTCTAGCACAGATACGCAGTATTTT.

This clonotype was recorded a few times. This CDR3 reads CSLHYAGTSGETQYF. CDR3 nucleotide sequence: TGTTCCCTTCATTACGCCGGGACTAGCGGAGAGACCCAGTACTTC. J is TRBJ2-5 and V is TRBV30; 11 bases fit TRBD2. This CDR3 comprises 15 residues. CDR1 and CDR2 from the germline V gene are GTSNPN and SVGIG (reference sequence). The full variable domain, its missing parts supplied by reference TRBV30 and TRBJ2-5, is SQTIHQWPATLVQPVGSPLSLECTVEGTSNPNLYWYRQAAGRGLQLLFYSVGIGQISSEVPQNLSASRPQDRQFILSSKKLLLSDSGFYLCSLHYAGTSGETQYFGPGTRLLVL.

This chain connects TRBV21-1 to TRBJ2-7; the table's TRBD1 call for D was not verified on the DNA. TRBV21-1 is a pseudogene segment. The CDR3 contains 17 residues. CDR3 loop: CASSNDLPPGRVYEQYF. DNA for the CDR3: TGTGCCAGCAGCAATGACCTACCTCCGGGACGGGTCTACGAGCAGTACTTC.

The chain employs TRBV3-1 and TRBJ2-3; 9 positions agree with TRBD1. CDR1 and CDR2 from the germline V gene are LGHDT and YNNKEL (reference sequence). Trimming at V came to 4 bases and at J to 4 bases, leaving 6 bases not matched to a gene. The CDR3 loop spans 15 amino acids. Written as DNA, the CDR3 is TGTGCCAGCAGCCCCCGGGACAGGGTACCAGATACGCAGTATTTT. This encodes CASSPRDRVPDTQYF.

This clonotype was detected only a few times. The J gene is TRBJ2-1, the V gene TRBV20-1, with 13 bases that match TRBD2. Germline V gives CDR1 DFQATT, CDR2 SNEGSKA (reference sequence). The trim removed 5 bases at V and 7 bases at J, leaving 8 bases unmatched. The CDR3 totals 15 residues. CDR3 in amino acids: CSASGLAGVINEQFF. CDR3 in DNA: TGCAGTGCTTCCGGACTAGCGGGAGTCATAAATGAGCAGTTCTTC.

This clonotype showed up many times. A junction end diverges from the germline sequence, so it may reflect a read error. The chain joins TRBV28 to TRBJ2-1, with 9 nucleotides matching TRBD2. Germline V lookup: CDR1 MDHEN, CDR2 SYDVKM. CDR3 length: 15 residues. CDR3 sequence (DNA): TGTGCCAGCAGTTTACTAGCGGGACCCTACGATGAGCAGTTCTTC. Protein sequence: CASSLLAGPYDEQFF.

This clonotype appeared many times. This chain connects TRBV12-3 or TRBV12-4 to TRBJ1-1; no clear D. The ends were cut back, 7 bases at V and 2 bases at J, with 14 bases in the middle. The length of the CDR3 is 14 residues. CDR3: CASTPIVANTEAFF. The CDR3 DNA reads as TGTGCCAGCACCCCTATAGTTGCAAACACTGAAGCTTTCTTT.

The chain is built from TRBV6-2 or TRBV6-3 and TRBJ1-5; D remains ambiguous. This CDR3 region has 16 residues. Germline V lookup: CDR1 MNHEY, CDR2 SVGEGT. Trimming stripped 7 bases from V and 2 bases from J, with 18 bases between. CDR3 sequence (DNA): TGTGCCAGCAAACGCCGTCCGGAAAGTCGCAATCAGCCCCAGCATTTT. Amino acid sequence: CASKRRPESRNQPQHF.

At least ten counts were recorded for this clonotype. Sequence at one end of the junction differs from germline and may be a read error. The chain is built from TRBV12-3 or TRBV12-4 and TRBJ2-4; TRBD2 aligns across 7 bases. This CDR3 comprises 11 residues. The CDR3 DNA is TGTGCCAGCAGTTCGACTAGCCGGTTCCACTTC. Residues: CASSSTSRFHF.